The 10 T cell receptor beta chains below all came from one sample that was sequenced in a study of blood T cell repertoires in COVID-19. Method: immunoSEQ multiplex PCR; TCRdb's copy keeps in-frame clones and lacks some. The sample has approximately 60,000 clones, more than 80% seen once. The sequenced sample consisted of peripheral blood. These TCRs come from an elderly man with acute or convalescent COVID-19.

The J gene is TRBJ1-5, the V gene TRBV3-1 (or the pseudogene TRBV3-2); D possibly corresponds to TRBD1 (5 bases). This CDR3 is built from 14 residues. Per the germline V gene, CDR1 is LGHDT and CDR2 is YNNKEL (reference sequence). The V and J ends lost 4 bases and 1 base respectively, with 8 bases between them. CDR3 sequence: CASSPRGSNQPQHF. The CDR3 bases are TGTGCCAGCAGCCCCCGGGGGAGCAATCAGCCCCAGCATTTT.

The chain has TRBV9 and TRBJ2-3, with 8 bases fitting TRBD2. The length of the CDR3 is 14 residues. Germline trimming cut 4 bases from V and 5 bases from J; bases unmatched to any gene: 6. Germline CDR1 reads SGDLS; CDR2 reads YYNGEE. This CDR3 reads CASSSGREGDTQYF. In DNA form, the CDR3 reads TGTGCCAGCAGCTCGGGCCGGGAGGGAGATACGCAGTATTTT. The full variable domain, in which reference TRBV9 and TRBJ2-3 provide the parts outside the CDR3, is DSGVTQTPKHLITATGQRVTLRCSPRSGDLSVYWYQQSLDQGLQFLIQYYNGEERAKGNILERFSAQQFPDLHSELNLSSLELGDSALYFCASSSGREGDTQYFGPGTRLTVL.

The V call is TRBV29-1, the J call TRBJ2-5, with TRBD2 matching over 11 bases. The germline V gene has CDR1 SQVTM and CDR2 ANQGSEA. Trimming at V came to 1 base and at J to 5 bases, leaving 6 bases not matched to a gene. This CDR3 has 15 amino acids. The CDR3 DNA reads as TGCAGCGTTGAAGTAGCGGGGGGGAGAGGTGAGACCCAGTACTTC. Amino acids: CSVEVAGGRGETQYF. The whole variable domain, filled in from reference TRBV29-1 and TRBJ2-5, reads SAVISQKPSRDICQRGTSLTIQCQVDSQVTMMFWYRQQPGQSLTLIATANQGSEATYESGFVIDKFPISRPNLTFSTLTVSNMSPEDSSIYLCSVEVAGGRGETQYFGPGTRLLVL.

J is TRBJ2-1 and V is TRBV6-5; D is undetermined. The CDR3 has 15 residues. Looked up from germline, CDR1 is MNHEY and CDR2 is SVGAGI. V was shortened by 10 bases and J by 2 bases, with 18 bases between the two germline ends. The CDR3 DNA reads as TGTGCCACCCGTCGGAGTGGAAACACCTACAATGAGCAGTTCTTC. Its protein is CATRRSGNTYNEQFF.

The genes are TRBV5-1 and TRBJ1-1; D might be TRBD1 (6 bases). Trimming took off 4 bases at V and 5 bases at J, with 15 bases between the two ends. CDR3 size: 14 residues. Germline V CDR1 and CDR2: SGHRS, YFSETQ. The CDR3: CASSLLGGRTEAFF. In DNA form, the CDR3 reads TGCGCCAGCAGCCTTCTAGGGGGACGGACTGAAGCTTTCTTT.

J is TRBJ1-1 and V is TRBV5-4; unclear D gene. The germline V gene encodes CDR1 SGHNT and CDR2 YYREEE (reference sequence). This CDR3 is built from 15 residues. Deletions cut 7 bases from V and 1 base from J, with 17 bases between. This chain's CDR3 is CASGMASSSNTEAFF. The DNA of the CDR3 is TGTGCCAGCGGAATGGCTAGTAGCTCGAACACTGAAGCTTTCTTT. Full variable domain (outside the CDR3, taken from reference TRBV5-4 and TRBJ1-1): ETGVTQSPTHLIKTRGQQVTLRCSSQSGHNTVSWYQQALGQGPQFIFQYYREEENGRGNFPPRFSGLQFPNYSSELNVNALELDDSALYLCASGMASSSNTEAFFGQGTRLTVV.

V is TRBV6-1 and J is TRBJ2-3, with D possibly TRBD1 on 5 matching bases. There are 14 residues in the CDR3. Germline V CDR1 and CDR2: MNHNS, SASEGT. V was pared by 2 bases and J by 6 bases, with 12 bases between. The CDR3 region is CASSERGPPDTQYF. DNA of the CDR3: TGTGCCAGCAGTGAAAGGGGTCCCCCGGATACGCAGTATTTT.

In its sample, this clone was seen a few times. The J gene is TRBJ1-1, the V gene TRBV28; TRBD1 is a possible D gene (6 bases). V shed 6 bases and J shed 3 bases, with 23 bases lying between them. The CDR3 extends over 17 amino acids. In germline, CDR1 is MDHEN, CDR2 SYDVKM. In nucleotides, the CDR3 is TGTGCCAGCAGGATTGTCTCCCCCCACAGGGTCGACACTGAAGCTTTCTTT. It yields the protein CASRIVSPHRVDTEAFF.

V and J are TRBV27 and TRBJ2-1, with D unresolved. The germline CDR1 and CDR2 sequences are MNHEY and SMNVEV (reference sequence). CDR3 length: 13 amino acids. V dropped 0 bases and J dropped 3 bases, with 3 bases sitting between them. CDR3 DNA sequence: TGTGCCAGCAGTTTATCCAGCTACAATGAGCAGTTCTTC. Protein sequence: CASSLSSYNEQFF.

Remarks on this clone: One end of the junction varies from germline; a read error may be responsible. The chain joins TRBV6-5 to TRBJ1-1; D perhaps matches TRBD1 (6 bases). Per germline, CDR1 MNHEY and CDR2 SVGAGI. This CDR3 contains 13 residues. CDR3 region: CASSYQDRLSRVF. The CDR3, as DNA: TGTGCCAGCAGTTACCAAGACAGGCTTAGTAGGGTCTTT.